Each of the 3 T cell receptor beta chains below was sequenced from the same sample in a study of cytomegalovirus exposure and HLA in healthy donors. Both 60 Vbeta primers and 13 Jbeta primers went into the PCR. Clones were sequenced by immunoSEQ multiplex PCR, and TCRdb holds only the in-frame ones, with some missing. The table lists about 91,000 clones, 64% of them singletons. The sequenced sample was PBMCs. The source of these receptors is a human donor in good health.

This clone was seen only a few times. The chain recombines TRBV27 with TRBJ2-3, with 11 bases fitting TRBD2. This CDR3 comprises 18 residues. The V and J ends lost 2 bases and 3 bases, in that order; junction bases with no gene match: 10. The germline gives CDR1 MNHEY, CDR2 SMNVEV (reference sequence). The CDR3: CASSLRYNLAGGTDTQYF. CDR3 sequence (DNA): TGTGCCAGCAGTTTACGATATAACCTAGCGGGGGGTACAGATACGCAGTATTTT.

The chain is built from TRBV5-6 and TRBJ2-7, with D possibly matching TRBD2 (5 bases). V shed 0 bases and J shed 2 bases, with 9 bases lying between them. Looked up from germline, CDR1 is SGHDT and CDR2 is YYEEEE. The CDR3 is 14 residues long. The CDR3 coding sequence is TGTGCCAGCAGCTTGGGCGGGTACACCTACGAGCAGTACTTC. It is translated as CASSLGGYTYEQYF.

This chain connects TRBV5-1 to TRBJ2-1; D is possibly TRBD2 (7 bases). The V end lost 5 bases, the J end lost 2 bases, and 14 bases lay between the germline ends. From germline, CDR1 is SGHRS and CDR2 YFSETQ. The CDR3 loop spans 15 amino acids. CDR3 protein: CASSNSGGPYNEQFF. The CDR3 nucleotides read TGCGCCAGCAGTAATTCCGGGGGGCCCTACAATGAGCAGTTCTTC.